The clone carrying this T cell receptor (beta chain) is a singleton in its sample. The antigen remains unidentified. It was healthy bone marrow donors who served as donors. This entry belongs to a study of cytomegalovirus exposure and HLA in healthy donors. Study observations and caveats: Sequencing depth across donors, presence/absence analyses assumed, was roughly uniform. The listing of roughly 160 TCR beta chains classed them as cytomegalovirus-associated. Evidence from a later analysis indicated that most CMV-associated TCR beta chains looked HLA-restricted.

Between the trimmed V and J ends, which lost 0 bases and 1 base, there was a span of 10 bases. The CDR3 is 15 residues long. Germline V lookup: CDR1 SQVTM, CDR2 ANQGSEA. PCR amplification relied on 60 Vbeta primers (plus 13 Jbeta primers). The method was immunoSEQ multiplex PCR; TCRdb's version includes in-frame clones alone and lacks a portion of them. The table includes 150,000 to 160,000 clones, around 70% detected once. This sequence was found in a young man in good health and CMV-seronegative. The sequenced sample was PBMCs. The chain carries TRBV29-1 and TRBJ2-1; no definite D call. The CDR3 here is CSVEDYGESYNEQFF. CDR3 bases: TGCAGCGTTGAAGATTATGGAGAATCCTACAATGAGCAGTTCTTC.